The 18 T cell receptor beta chains below were found in one sample sequenced in a study of blood T cells in healthy people across ages. Primed by a sample-barcoded 5' primer and a J-beta primer mix, a second PCR proceeded for roughly 7 to 12 cycles. TCRdb ran MiXCR on the 5' RACE reads and lists one entry per CDR3 protein. The table has 750,000 to 950,000 distinct CDR3 sequences, roughly 28% seen once. These records were also assigned to another study, of T cells of mothers and their children.

Input material: blood. All receptors derive from a woman in her thirties or forties in good health.

The chain has TRBV5-1 and TRBJ1-1; D not certain. V was cut by 5 bases and J by 0 bases, with 11 bases left in between. There are 14 residues in the CDR3. The germline V gene has CDR1 SGHRS and CDR2 YFSETQ. In nucleotides, the CDR3 is TGCGCCAGCAGGGTGGAGGAAGTGAACACTGAAGCTTTCTTT. It codes for CASRVEEVNTEAFF.

This clonotype appeared many times. The CDR3 region is CASSVRLAGRYEQYF. CDR3 bases: TGTGCCAGCAGCGTACGACTAGCGGGGCGCTACGAGCAGTACTTC. The chain carries TRBV5-8 and TRBJ2-7; 11 bases are a match to TRBD2. With 4 bases clipped from V and 3 bases from J, the junction kept 6 bases outside the gene matches. The CDR3 covers 15 residues. The germline V gene encodes CDR1 SGHTS and CDR2 YDEGEE. Variable domain in full (rest from reference TRBV5-8 and TRBJ2-7): EAGVTQSPTHLIKTRGQQATLRCSPISGHTSVYWYQQALGLGLQFLLWYDEGEERNRGNFPPRFSGRQFPNYSSELNVNALELEDSALYLCASSVRLAGRYEQYFGPGTRLTVT.

This clonotype was counted only a few times. The rearrangement uses TRBV12-3 or TRBV12-4 and TRBJ2-1, with 8 bases fitting TRBD1. V shed 6 bases, J shed 3 bases, and the junction held 7 bases outside the gene matches. The CDR3 spans 15 residues. CDR3 sequence reads: CASSPAGGHYNEQFF. The CDR3 DNA follows: TGTGCCAGCAGCCCAGCAGGGGGCCACTACAATGAGCAGTTCTTC.

This clonotype has just a few counts. The genes are TRBV6-1 and TRBJ1-1; D is uncertain. The CDR3 extends over 13 amino acids. CDR1 and CDR2 from the germline V gene are MNHNS and SASEGT. V was clipped by 3 bases and J by 6 bases, with 11 bases between them. CDR3 protein: CASSDLLSPEAFF. CDR3 in DNA: TGTGCCAGCAGTGACCTTCTTAGCCCTGAAGCTTTCTTT.

The rearrangement joins TRBV12-3 or TRBV12-4 to TRBJ2-2, with D unresolved. The V gene lost 3 bases and the J gene lost 3 bases, with 11 bases spanning the gap. The CDR3 extends over 15 amino acids. This CDR3 is CASSFYAVDTGELFF. CDR3 coding DNA: TGTGCCAGCAGTTTCTACGCGGTGGACACCGGGGAGCTGTTTTTT.

This clonotype was seen only a few times. The gene calls are TRBV6-2 or TRBV6-3 and TRBJ1-1, with TRBD1 as a possible D gene (6 bases). The V end was cut by 5 bases, the J end by 7 bases, with 17 bases between. CDR3 size: 14 residues. The V gene's germline CDR1 is MNHEY and CDR2 SVGEGT. This CDR3 is CASSTPDGGLEAFF. CDR3 nucleotides: TGTGCCAGCAGTACCCCGGACGGGGGGCTTGAAGCTTTCTTT.

Concerning this clonotype: A much larger clonotype is one base distant, so this may be a read error. The chain links TRBV5-1 to TRBJ1-2; D unresolved. Germline values: CDR1 SGHRS, CDR2 YFSETQ. The CDR3 contains 14 residues. The CDR3 loop reads CASSLITANYGCTF. The CDR3 coding sequence is TGCGCCAGCAGCTTGATAACGGCTAACTATGGCTGCACCTTC. The variable domain in full, completed from reference TRBV5-1 and TRBJ1-2, reads KAGVTQTPRYLIKTRGQQVTLSCSPISGHRSVSWYQQTPGQGLQFLFEYFSETQRNKGNFPGRFSGRQFSNSRSEMNVSTLELGDSALYLCASSLITANYGCTFGSGTRLTVV.

Concerning this clonotype: A much larger clonotype is one base distant, so this may be a read error. The rearrangement uses TRBV7-6 and TRBJ2-1; 9 nucleotides line up with TRBD1. CDR3 length: 17 amino acids. CDR1 is SGHVS, CDR2 FNYEAQ, per germline. CDR3 amino acids: CANSPAPGQGSYNEQFF. In DNA form, the CDR3 reads TGTGCCAACAGCCCAGCACCGGGACAGGGCTCCTACAATGAGCAGTTCTTC.

This rearrangement joins TRBV12-3 or TRBV12-4 to TRBJ1-5; 11 nucleotides align to TRBD1. The V segment lost 5 bases and the J segment 6 bases; nucleotides outside the gene matches: 3. The CDR3 covers 14 residues. This CDR3 reads CASSRTGGRQPQHF. For the CDR3, the DNA is TGTGCCAGCAGTAGGACAGGGGGCCGTCAGCCCCAGCATTTT.

In its sample, this clonotype was seen many times. The rearrangement joins TRBV3-1 to TRBJ2-6; 11 bases match TRBD1. J was trimmed by 1 base and V by 6 bases; bases with no gene match: 11. There are 19 residues in the CDR3. Germline values: CDR1 LGHDT, CDR2 YNNKEL (reference sequence). CDR3 nucleotides: TGTGCCAGCAGTCCTCTCTGGGGACAGGGGGAATCTGGGGCCAACGTCCTGACTTTC. Encoded protein: CASSPLWGQGESGANVLTF. Filled out from reference TRBV3-1 and TRBJ2-6, the complete variable domain reads DTAVSQTPKYLVTQMGNDKSIKCEQNLGHDTMYWYKQDSKKFLKIMFSYNNKELIINETVPNRFSPKSPDKAHLNLHINSLELGDSAVYFCASSPLWGQGESGANVLTFGAGSRLTVL.

This clonotype has at least ten counts. The CDR3 loop reads CASSQSRYGYTF. CDR3 DNA: TGTGCCAGCAGTCAATCGCGTTATGGCTACACCTTC. J is TRBJ1-2 and V is TRBV6-5; D unresolved. Between the trimmed V and J ends, which lost 5 bases and 5 bases, there was a span of 9 bases. The CDR3 totals 12 residues. Per the germline V gene, CDR1 is MNHEY and CDR2 is SVGAGI.

This clonotype occurred many times. This chain joins TRBV9 and TRBJ2-1, with D perhaps matching TRBD1 or TRBD2 (6 bases each). The CDR3 is 13 residues long. The V gene's germline CDR1 is SGDLS and CDR2 YYNGEE. V shed 4 bases and J shed 7 bases, with 12 bases lying between them. CDR3 sequence (DNA): TGTGCCAGCAGCTCGGGGGCAGTAAATGAGCAGTTCTTC. This codes for CASSSGAVNEQFF.

This clonotype has just a few counts. This chain uses TRBV12-3 or TRBV12-4 with TRBJ2-2; D is perhaps TRBD1 or TRBD2 (7 bases each). The CDR3 is 15 residues long. V was trimmed by 6 bases and J by 5 bases, leaving 16 bases between them. The CDR3 region has the DNA TGTGCCAGCAGCCGACAGGGACTAAGGACCGGGGAGCTGTTTTTT. Translated: CASSRQGLRTGELFF.

The chain uses TRBV7-6 and TRBJ2-7, with 7 bases lining up with TRBD1. CDR1 is SGHVS, CDR2 FNYEAQ, per germline. CDR3 length: 16 amino acids. Trimming removed 5 bases from V and 0 bases from J; junction bases left unmatched: 10. Here the CDR3 reads CASSPRAGTASYEQYF. CDR3 sequence (DNA): TGTGCCAGCAGCCCCAGAGCAGGGACAGCCTCCTACGAGCAGTACTTC.

J is TRBJ1-2 and V is TRBV6-1; no clear D. This CDR3 has 15 amino acids. The germline V gene has CDR1 MNHNS and CDR2 SASEGT. Trimming removed 0 bases at V and 4 bases at J, with 12 bases between. CDR3 nucleotides: TGTGCCAGCAGTGAAGCGCGTACAGCGAGCTATGGCTACACCTTC. Its protein is CASSEARTASYGYTF.

This clonotype was picked up many times. CDR3 bases: TGTGCCAGCAGCGTAGTTGCAGGGCAAGGTTCACCCCTCCACTTT. Translation: CASSVVAGQGSPLHF. The chain carries TRBV9 and TRBJ1-6; perhaps TRBD1 as D (5 bases). Trimming removed 0 bases at V and 9 bases at J, with 13 bases between. The CDR3 runs to 15 residues. CDR1 SGDLS and CDR2 YYNGEE come from the germline V gene.

This chain links TRBV12-3 or TRBV12-4 with TRBJ2-7; TRBD1 is a possible D gene (6 bases). V was trimmed by 7 bases and J by 2 bases, leaving 18 bases between them. The CDR3 spans 15 residues. The CDR3 nucleotides read TGTGCCAGCACTCCGGCAGGGGCCCGGACCTACGAGCAGTACTTC. This sequence encodes CASTPAGARTYEQYF.

With respect to this clonotype: Relative to the germline gene, one junction end is altered; a read error may explain this. J is TRBJ2-7 and V is TRBV3-1; either TRBD1 or TRBD2 may supply D (5 bases each). The germline CDR1 and CDR2 sequences are LGHDT and YNNKEL (reference sequence). The length of the CDR3 is 14 residues. The CDR3 region is CACSPGTVSYEQYF. The CDR3 DNA follows: TGTGCCTGCAGCCCGGGGACGGTCTCCTACGAGCAGTACTTC.